Listed here is a single T cell receptor beta chain. Assay: immunoSEQ multiplex PCR; the TCRdb copy retains only in-frame clones and omits some. The table records tens of thousands of clones, 88% of them present only once. This record belongs to a study of blood T cell repertoires in COVID-19. Germline V CDR1 and CDR2: SGHDT, YYEEEE. Unmatched junction bases numbered 8, after V lost 4 bases and J lost 13 bases. The CDR3 length is 12 residues. The sample consisted of peripheral blood. The TCR originated in an elderly woman with active or convalescent COVID-19. The rearrangement uses TRBV5-6 and TRBJ2-1; 7 bases match TRBD1. Written as DNA, the CDR3 is TGTGCCAGCAGCCAGGACAGGCGGACCCAGTTCTTC. Translating it yields CASSQDRRTQFF. The whole variable domain, remainder taken from reference TRBV5-6 and TRBJ2-1, is DAGVTQSPTHLIKTRGQQVTLRCSPKSGHDTVSWYQQALGQGPQFIFQYYEEEERQRGNFPDRFSGHQFPNYSSELNVNALLLGDSALYLCASSQDRRTQFFGPGTRLTVL.